Presented here are 9 T cell receptor beta chains from one specimen sequenced in a study of T cell repertoires in aging, cancer and after chemotherapy. Amplification of TCR beta used genomic DNA extracted from peripheral blood. Multiplex touch-down PCR with TRB-A/B primers amplified rearranged V-D-J TRB sequences. TCRdb reanalysed the multiplex PCR reads using MiXCR and keeps one entry per CDR3 protein. Altogether around 13,000 distinct CDR3 sequences are present, 25% to 30% being singletons, with the ten largest covering about 9.3%. Sequencing was done on a sample of blood. These receptors all come from a human donor with a blood cancer.

The genes are TRBV7-2 and TRBJ2-2; D might be TRBD1 (6 bases). The CDR3 loop spans 15 amino acids. The germline V gene encodes CDR1 SGHTA and CDR2 FQGNSA. V lost 5 bases, J lost 5 bases, and 15 bases lay in between. The DNA of the CDR3 is TGTGCCAGCAGCCCCGGACAAGGGGGAACCGGGGAGCTGTTTTTT. This encodes CASSPGQGGTGELFF.

This clonotype was counted only a few times. The rearrangement uses TRBV12-3 or TRBV12-4 and TRBJ1-2; TRBD1 aligns across 8 bases. Losses at the gene ends were 3 bases for V and 0 bases for J; bases not matched to a gene: 15. This CDR3 contains 19 residues. The CDR3 loop reads CASSFVPVRGQVPNYGYTF. CDR3 bases: TGTGCCAGCAGTTTTGTCCCAGTCAGGGGGCAGGTGCCTAACTATGGCTACACCTTC.

The V call is TRBV5-1, the J call TRBJ2-2; 16 nucleotides line up with TRBD2. Germline V CDR1 and CDR2: SGHRS, YFSETQ. V was clipped by 6 bases and J by 0 bases; unmatched bases: 2. This CDR3 spans 17 amino acids. The CDR3 protein is CASMGLAGGPNTGELFF. The CDR3 DNA reads TGCGCCAGCATGGGACTAGCGGGGGGGCCGAACACCGGGGAGCTGTTTTTT. Filled out from reference TRBV5-1 and TRBJ2-2, the complete variable domain reads KAGVTQTPRYLIKTRGQQVTLSCSPISGHRSVSWYQQTPGQGLQFLFEYFSETQRNKGNFPGRFSGRQFSNSRSEMNVSTLELGDSALYLCASMGLAGGPNTGELFFGEGSRLTVL.

V is TRBV6-2 or TRBV6-3 and J is TRBJ2-1; D is possibly TRBD2 (7 bases). Per the germline V gene, CDR1 is MNHEY and CDR2 is SVGEGT. This CDR3 is built from 18 residues. The V end was cut by 6 bases, the J end by 4 bases, with 25 bases between. CDR3 sequence: CASRTLPFWKGGYNEQFF. CDR3 sequence (DNA): TGTGCCAGCAGGACACTACCTTTCTGGAAGGGGGGGTACAATGAGCAGTTCTTC.

Comments on this clonotype: A much larger clone differs from this one at a single base, so this may be a read error. The V gene is TRBV6-5, the J gene TRBJ1-4, with D maybe TRBD1 (5 bases). This CDR3 spans 17 amino acids. Germline CDR1 is MNHEY and CDR2 is SVGAGI. V lost 4 bases to trimming and J lost 7 bases, with 22 bases between them. CDR3 DNA: TGTGCCAGCAGTTCGTACAGGACTTCATGGTTATCTGAAAAACTGTTTTTT. Its translation: CASSSYRTSWLSEKLFF.

This clonotype was observed a few times. The V gene is TRBV7-2, the J gene TRBJ1-2; D gene uncertain. CDR1 and CDR2 (germline): SGHTA, FQGNSA. This CDR3 is built from 13 residues. Trimming stripped 0 bases from V and 5 bases from J, with 7 bases between. DNA of the CDR3: TGTGCCAGCAGCTTAGCCCCAGCTTATGGCTACACCTTC. Protein product: CASSLAPAYGYTF.

In its sample, this clonotype ranks as medium-sized. The chain uses TRBV6-5 and TRBJ2-2; tentatively, D is TRBD2 (5 bases). Trimming left V 6 bases short and J 5 bases short, with 13 bases between. Germline V gene lookup returns CDR1 MNHEY and CDR2 SVGAGI. This CDR3 region has 14 residues. CDR3 residues: CASRYAPGTGELFF. In nucleotides, the CDR3 is TGTGCCAGCAGATACGCACCGGGGACCGGGGAGCTGTTTTTT.

The V and J genes are TRBV12-3 or TRBV12-4 and TRBJ2-3; D might be TRBD1 or TRBD2, each matching 5 bases. Deletions cut 7 bases from V and 6 bases from J, with 20 bases between. CDR3 length equals 15 residues. The CDR3 protein is CASTMRAGRSDTQYF. The CDR3 DNA is TGTGCCAGCACCATGAGGGCAGGGCGGTCGGATACGCAGTATTTT.

The chain couples TRBV7-2 to TRBJ1-4; 11 bases are a match to TRBD1. Germline V lookup: CDR1 SGHTA, CDR2 FQGNSA. The CDR3 runs 18 residues. The junction had 16 bases not matched to a gene; V was cut back by 5 bases and J by 8 bases. The CDR3 DNA reads as TGTGCCAGCAGCGTTACAGGACAGGGGGCTGTTCTAAAGGAAAAACTGTTTTTT. It translates to CASSVTGQGAVLKEKLFF.